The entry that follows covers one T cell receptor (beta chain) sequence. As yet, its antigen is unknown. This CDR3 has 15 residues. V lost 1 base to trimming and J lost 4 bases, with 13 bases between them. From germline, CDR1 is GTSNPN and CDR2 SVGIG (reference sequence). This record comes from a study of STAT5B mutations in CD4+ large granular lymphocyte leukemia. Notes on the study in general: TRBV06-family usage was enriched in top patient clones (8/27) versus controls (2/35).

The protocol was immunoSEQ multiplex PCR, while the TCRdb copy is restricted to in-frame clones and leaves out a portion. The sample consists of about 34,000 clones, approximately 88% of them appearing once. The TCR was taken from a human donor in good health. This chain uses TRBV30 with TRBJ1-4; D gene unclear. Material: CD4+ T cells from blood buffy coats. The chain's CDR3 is CAWSDPEGINEKLFF. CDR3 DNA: TGTGCCTGGAGTGACCCAGAAGGGATTAATGAAAAACTGTTTTTT.